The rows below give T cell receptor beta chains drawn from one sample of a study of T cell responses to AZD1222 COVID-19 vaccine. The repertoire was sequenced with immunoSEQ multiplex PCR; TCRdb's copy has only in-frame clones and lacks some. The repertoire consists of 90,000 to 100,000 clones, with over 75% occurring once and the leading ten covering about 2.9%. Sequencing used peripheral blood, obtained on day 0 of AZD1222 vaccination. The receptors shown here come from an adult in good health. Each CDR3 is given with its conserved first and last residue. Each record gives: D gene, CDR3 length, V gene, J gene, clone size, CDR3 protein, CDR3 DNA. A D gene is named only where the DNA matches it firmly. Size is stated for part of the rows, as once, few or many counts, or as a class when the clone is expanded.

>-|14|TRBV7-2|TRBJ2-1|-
CASSVPGQHNEQFF
TGTGCCAGCAGTGTACCGGGACAACACAATGAGCAGTTCTTC
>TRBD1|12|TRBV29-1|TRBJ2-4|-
CSVVQGALGQYF
TGCAGCGTTGTTCAGGGGGCACTGGGTCAGTACTTC
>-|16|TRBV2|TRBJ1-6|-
CASSVDGSSYNSPLHF
TGTGCCAGCAGTGTGGACGGGAGCTCCTATAATTCACCCCTCCACTTT
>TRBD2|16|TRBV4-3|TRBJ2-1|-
CASSQEITSGNNEQFF
TGCGCCAGCAGCCAAGAGATTACTAGCGGGAACAATGAGCAGTTCTTC
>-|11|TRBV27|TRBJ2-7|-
CASSFLYEQYF
TGTGCCAGCAGTTTTCTATACGAGCAGTACTTC
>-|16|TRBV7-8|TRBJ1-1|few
CASSRPWDRQNTEAFF
TGTGCCAGCAGCAGACCCTGGGACCGACAGAACACTGAAGCTTTCTTT
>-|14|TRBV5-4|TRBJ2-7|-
CASSSRTASYEQYF
TGTGCCAGCAGCTCGCGGACAGCCTCCTACGAGCAGTACTTC
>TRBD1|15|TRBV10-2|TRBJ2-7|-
CASRPLDRESYEQYF
TGCGCCAGCAGACCCCTCGACAGGGAGAGTTACGAGCAGTACTTC
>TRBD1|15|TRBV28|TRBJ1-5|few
CASQRTGGWNQPQHF
TGTGCCAGCCAGAGGACAGGGGGATGGAATCAGCCCCAGCATTTT
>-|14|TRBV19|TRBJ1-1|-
CATRAAGESTEAFF
TGTGCCACCAGGGCGGCAGGGGAGAGCACTGAAGCTTTCTTT
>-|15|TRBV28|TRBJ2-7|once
CASSSPLQGSHEQYF
TGTGCCAGCAGTTCCCCCTTACAGGGAAGCCACGAGCAGTACTTC
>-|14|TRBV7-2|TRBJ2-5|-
CASSLGVGRETQYF
TGTGCCAGCAGCTTAGGGGTGGGGCGAGAGACCCAGTACTTC
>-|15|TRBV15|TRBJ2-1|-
CATSSDSSSYNEQFF
TGTGCCACCAGCAGTGACAGTAGCTCCTACAATGAGCAGTTCTTC
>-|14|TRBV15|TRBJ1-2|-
CATSRGGQIYGYTF
TGTGCCACCAGCAGGGGGGGGCAGATCTATGGCTACACCTTC
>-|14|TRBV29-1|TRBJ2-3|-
CSVEKRVSTDTQYF
TGCAGCGTTGAAAAGCGGGTTAGCACAGATACGCAGTATTTT
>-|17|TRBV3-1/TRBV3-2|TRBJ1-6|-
CASSQDSGLPGDSPLHF
TGTGCCAGCAGCCAAGATTCGGGGCTCCCGGGCGATTCACCCCTCCACTTT
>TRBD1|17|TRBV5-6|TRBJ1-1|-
CASTFSQGAGLNTEAFF
TGTGCCAGCACCTTCTCTCAGGGGGCTGGACTGAACACTGAAGCTTTCTTT
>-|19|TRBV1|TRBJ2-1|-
CTSSQEGVGLAEAYNEQFF
TGCACCAGCAGCCAAGAAGGCGTTGGGCTAGCGGAAGCCTACAATGAGCAGTTCTTC
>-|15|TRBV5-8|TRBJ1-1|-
CASSLGLKGSTEAFF
TGTGCCAGCAGCTTGGGGTTGAAGGGGAGCACTGAAGCTTTCTTT
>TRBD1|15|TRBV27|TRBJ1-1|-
CASSEDRGLSTEAFF
TGTGCCAGCAGTGAAGACAGGGGGCTGAGTACTGAAGCTTTCTTT
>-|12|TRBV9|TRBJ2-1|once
CASSVVGGEQFF
TGTGCCAGCAGCGTAGTAGGAGGTGAGCAGTTCTTC
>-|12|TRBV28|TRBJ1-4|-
CASSFQGEKLFF
TGTGCCAGCAGTTTTCAGGGGGAAAAACTGTTTTTT
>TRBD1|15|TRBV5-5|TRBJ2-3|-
CASSLGQGAGDTQYF
TGTGCCAGCAGCTTGGGGCAGGGGGCGGGAGATACGCAGTATTTT
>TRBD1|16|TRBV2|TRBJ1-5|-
CASSKGTVFSNQPQHF
TGTGCCAGCAGTAAGGGGACAGTTTTTAGCAATCAGCCCCAGCATTTT
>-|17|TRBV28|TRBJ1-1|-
CASSIVLTGYMNTEAFF
TGTGCCAGCAGCATCGTACTCACAGGATACATGAACACTGAAGCTTTCTTT
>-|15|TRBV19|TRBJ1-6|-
CASKPQSSYNSPLHF
TGTGCCAGTAAACCCCAAAGCTCCTATAATTCACCCCTCCACTTT
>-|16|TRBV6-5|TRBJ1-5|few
CASSYSRGHSNQPQHF
TGTGCCAGCAGTTACTCCAGGGGACATAGCAATCAGCCCCAGCATTTT
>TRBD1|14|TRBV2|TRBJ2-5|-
CASRETGGEETQYF
TGTGCCAGCAGAGAGACAGGGGGTGAGGAGACCCAGTACTTC
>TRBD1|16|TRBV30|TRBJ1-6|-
CAWSDDRGRRKSPLHF
TGTGCCTGGAGCGACGACAGGGGGCGCAGAAAATCACCCCTCCACTTT
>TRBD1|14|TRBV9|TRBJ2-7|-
CASSVGTGPYEQYF
TGTGCCAGCAGCGTAGGGACAGGGCCCTACGAGCAGTACTTC
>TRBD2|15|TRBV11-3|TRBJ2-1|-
CASSSWAGGYNEQFF
TGTGCCAGCAGCTCATGGGCGGGAGGGTACAATGAGCAGTTCTTC
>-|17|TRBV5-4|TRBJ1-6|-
CASSLGAVQGRDSPLHF
TGTGCCAGCAGCTTGGGAGCGGTACAGGGCCGGGATTCACCCCTCCACTTT
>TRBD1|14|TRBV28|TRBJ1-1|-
CASSYDRANTEAFF
TGTGCCAGCAGTTACGACAGGGCCAACACTGAAGCTTTCTTT
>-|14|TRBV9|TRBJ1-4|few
CASSVGQGSEKLFF
TGTGCCAGCAGCGTAGGGCAGGGAAGTGAAAAACTGTTTTTT
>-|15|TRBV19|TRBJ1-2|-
CASSTPGLGNYGYTF
TGTGCCAGTAGTACCCCGGGACTGGGTAACTATGGCTACACCTTC
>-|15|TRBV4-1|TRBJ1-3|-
CASSQWSDSGNTIYF
TGCGCCAGCAGCCAGTGGAGTGACTCTGGAAACACCATATATTTT
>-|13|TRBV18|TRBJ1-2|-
CASSLADSYGYTF
TGTGCCAGCTCACTGGCGGACAGCTATGGCTACACCTTC
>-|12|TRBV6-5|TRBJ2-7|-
CASRESGYEQYF
TGTGCCAGCCGGGAGTCCGGCTACGAGCAGTACTTC
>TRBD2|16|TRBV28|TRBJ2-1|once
CASSKLAGGPNNEQFF
TGTGCCAGCAGTAAACTAGCGGGAGGGCCTAACAATGAGCAGTTCTTC
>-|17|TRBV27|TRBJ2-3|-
CASFPWGWTANGDTQYF
TGTGCCAGCTTCCCTTGGGGCTGGACAGCCAATGGAGATACGCAGTATTTT
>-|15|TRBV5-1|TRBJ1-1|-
CASSFSGTVGTEAFF
TGCGCCAGCAGCTTCTCGGGGACCGTCGGCACTGAAGCTTTCTTT
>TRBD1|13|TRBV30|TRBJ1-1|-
CAWSENRGTEAFF
TGTGCCTGGAGTGAAAACAGGGGTACTGAAGCTTTCTTT
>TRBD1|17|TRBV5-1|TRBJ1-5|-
CASSQGPGTGLSQPQHF
TGCGCCAGCAGCCAGGGTCCCGGGACAGGGTTGAGTCAGCCCCAGCATTTT
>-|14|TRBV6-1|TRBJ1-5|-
CASSELSINMAQHF
TGTGCCAGCAGTGAACTAAGTATTAATATGGCCCAGCATTTT
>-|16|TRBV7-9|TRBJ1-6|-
CASSLRSGTRNSPLHF
TGTGCCAGCAGTTTACGTTCAGGGACGAGAAATTCACCCCTCCACTTT
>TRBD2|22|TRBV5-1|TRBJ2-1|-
CASSFRSRTSSSPSSSYNEQFF
TGCGCCAGCAGCTTCCGCAGTAGGACTAGCAGTAGTCCAAGCAGCTCCTACAATGAGCAGTTCTTC
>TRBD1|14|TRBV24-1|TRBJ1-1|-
CATSDTRDRDRAFF
TGTGCCACCAGTGATACCCGGGACAGGGATCGGGCTTTCTTT
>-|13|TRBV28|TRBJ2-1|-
CASTPSTDGEQFF
TGTGCCAGCACCCCCAGCACAGACGGTGAGCAGTTCTTC
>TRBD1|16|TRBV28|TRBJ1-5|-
CASSWDRGFSNQPQHF
TGTGCCAGCAGTTGGGACAGGGGATTCAGCAATCAGCCCCAGCATTTT
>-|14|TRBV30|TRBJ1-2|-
CAWSELDRNYGYTF
TGTGCCTGGAGCGAATTGGACAGAAACTATGGCTACACCTTC
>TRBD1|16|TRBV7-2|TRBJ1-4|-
CASSPGTGYSDEKLFF
TGTGCCAGCAGCCCCGGGACAGGGTATTCTGATGAAAAACTGTTTTTT
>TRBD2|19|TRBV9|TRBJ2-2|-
CASSVTLAAGGANTGELFF
TGTGCCAGCAGCGTTACTTTGGCGGCGGGAGGGGCGAACACCGGGGAGCTGTTTTTT
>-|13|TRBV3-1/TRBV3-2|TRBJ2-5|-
CASIAASLETQYF
TGTGCCAGCATAGCGGCTAGCCTCGAGACCCAGTACTTC
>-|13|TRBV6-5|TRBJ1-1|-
CASSTQLGTEAFF
TGTGCCAGCAGTACCCAATTGGGCACTGAAGCTTTCTTT